A single sample is the source of the 30 T cell receptor beta chains below, sequenced in a study of blood T cell repertoires in COVID-19. TCRdb's copy holds only in-frame clones and misses some; the assay was immunoSEQ multiplex PCR. This sample yields 140,000 or so clones, of which roughly 79% are seen a single time; roughly 8.2% belongs to the top ten. The sample taken for sequencing was peripheral blood. These TCRs come from a human donor in a cohort sampled during active COVID-19.

This chain joins TRBV12-2 and TRBJ2-7; the D segment call TRBD1 is taken from the table without a DNA check. TRBV12-2 is marked as a pseudogene. This CDR3 contains 15 residues. The chain's CDR3 is CASRWIRQESYEQYF. The CDR3 DNA reads as TGTGCAAGTCGCTGGATCAGACAGGAATCCTACGAGCAGTACTTC.

The gene calls are TRBV7-9 and TRBJ1-6; D unresolved. Trimming pared 5 bases from V and 5 bases from J, leaving 4 bases between. The CDR3 has 12 residues. Germline lookup yields CDR1 SEHNR and CDR2 FQNEAQ (reference sequence). CDR3 amino acids: CASSLHNSPLHF. DNA for the CDR3: TGTGCCAGCAGCCTTCATAATTCACCCCTCCACTTT.

The CDR3 loop is CASSLFWTGTSYEQYF. The CDR3 DNA reads TGTGCCAGTAGCCTCTTTTGGACAGGGACTTCCTACGAGCAGTACTTC. The V call is TRBV19, the J call TRBJ2-7; the match to TRBD1 covers 8 bases. The germline CDR1 and CDR2 sequences are LNHDA and SQIVND (reference sequence). V shed 6 bases and J 1 base; nucleotides not matched to a gene: 11. The CDR3 covers 16 residues.

V usage is TRBV18 and J usage is TRBJ2-1; perhaps TRBD1 as D (5 bases). This CDR3 is 12 amino acids long. Trimming shortened V by 5 bases and J by 15 bases, and 17 bases separated the two germline ends. Per germline, CDR1 KGHSH and CDR2 LQKENI. The CDR3 spells CASSSLQGEAFF. In DNA form, the CDR3 reads TGTGCCAGCTCAAGTCTGCAGGGCGAGGCGTTCTTC.

V gene TRBV28 combines with J gene TRBJ1-4; 8 bases fit TRBD1. The CDR3 is made up of 16 amino acids. J was trimmed by 4 bases and V by 5 bases; bases with no gene match: 9. Germline assignment: CDR1 MDHEN and CDR2 SYDVKM. This chain's CDR3 is CASSRTTGGSNEKLFF. The CDR3 coding sequence is TGTGCCAGCAGTCGTACCACAGGGGGAAGTAATGAAAAACTGTTTTTT.

The gene calls are TRBV5-4 and TRBJ1-2, with D perhaps matching TRBD1 (6 bases). Trimming left V 4 bases short and J 7 bases short, with 14 bases between. The CDR3 has 13 amino acids. Germline CDR1 reads SGHNT; CDR2 reads YYREEE (reference sequence). The CDR3 sequence is CASSEAQGPGYTF. The CDR3 DNA sequence: TGTGCCAGCAGCGAAGCACAGGGACCTGGCTACACCTTC.

The chain is built from TRBV4-3 and TRBJ2-3; 7 positions match TRBD2. The CDR3 runs 16 residues. The V and J ends lost 2 bases and 0 bases, in that order; junction bases with no gene match: 5. Looked up from germline, CDR1 is LGHNA and CDR2 is YSLEER. CDR3 sequence reads: CASSQLTSLSTDTQYF. CDR3 coding DNA: TGCGCCAGCAGCCAACTGACTAGCCTTAGCACAGATACGCAGTATTTT.

This chain connects TRBV28 to TRBJ2-3, with D possibly matching TRBD1 (6 bases). From germline, CDR1 is MDHEN and CDR2 SYDVKM. The CDR3 runs 16 residues. Trimming shortened V by 6 bases and J by 1 base, and 17 bases separated the two germline ends. CDR3 sequence: CASSSLVGAGTDTQYF. For the CDR3, the DNA is TGTGCCAGCAGCTCCCTCGTGGGGGCTGGCACAGATACGCAGTATTTT.

This clone is a singleton in its sample. The chain recombines TRBV29-1 with TRBJ2-3; 14 bases are shared with TRBD2. There are 16 residues in the CDR3. The V gene's germline CDR1 is SQVTM and CDR2 ANQGSEA. Trimming cost V 7 bases and J 0 bases; bases outside gene matches: 6. This CDR3 is CSGEGLAGASTDTQYF. DNA of the CDR3: TGCAGCGGTGAGGGACTAGCGGGGGCTAGCACAGATACGCAGTATTTT.

This clone was seen a handful of times. The chain carries TRBV29-1 and TRBJ2-7; TRBD2 is a possible D gene (6 bases). The CDR3 has 18 amino acids. Germline assignment: CDR1 SQVTM and CDR2 ANQGSEA. V lost 6 bases, J lost 4 bases, and 31 bases lay in between. The CDR3 loop is CSVATLYSTDWAGYEQYF. CDR3 DNA: TGCAGCGTCGCGACGTTATATTCGACAGACTGGGCGGGATACGAGCAGTACTTC.

This chain connects TRBV7-9 to TRBJ1-4; D unclear. The CDR3 contains 13 residues. From germline, CDR1 is SEHNR and CDR2 FQNEAQ (reference sequence). Trimming removed 7 bases from V and 4 bases from J, with 10 bases in between. The CDR3 loop is CASKEGGNEKLFF. In DNA form, the CDR3 reads TGTGCCAGCAAAGAGGGAGGTAATGAAAAACTGTTTTTT.

This rearrangement joins TRBV27 to TRBJ1-5; possible D gene TRBD1, 5 bases. The CDR3 runs 14 residues. The germline CDR1 and CDR2 sequences are MNHEY and SMNVEV (reference sequence). Trimming removed 4 bases at V and 6 bases at J, with 13 bases between. DNA of the CDR3: TGTGCCAGCAGTTATAGGCAGGGTCCTCAGCCCCAGCATTTT. Translated: CASSYRQGPQPQHF.

J is TRBJ1-2 and V is TRBV29-1; 9 bases agree with TRBD1. CDR3 length equals 14 residues. From germline, CDR1 is SQVTM and CDR2 ANQGSEA. Unmatched junction bases numbered 6, after V lost 4 bases and J lost 3 bases. CDR3 sequence (DNA): TGCAGCGTTGGTCATGGGGACAGGGACTATGGCTACACCTTC. Encoded protein: CSVGHGDRDYGYTF.

With respect to this clone: One junction end disagrees with the germline gene, perhaps due to a read error. This chain connects TRBV6-1 to TRBJ1-5; 7 positions agree with TRBD1. The CDR3 spans 15 residues. Germline CDR1 is MNHNS and CDR2 is SASEGT. The CDR3 region is CASSEFSEWTGRVHF. The CDR3 region has the DNA TGTGCCAGCAGTGAATTTTCCGAGTGGACAGGCCGGGTTCACTTT.

The V call is TRBV28, the J call TRBJ2-7, with D maybe TRBD2 (6 bases). Germline CDR1 is MDHEN and CDR2 is SYDVKM. V gave up 3 bases and J gave up 2 bases, with 20 bases separating them. The CDR3 runs 17 residues. DNA of the CDR3: TGTGCCAGCAGTTTCGGTAGCGGATCTCTCAAGCCCTACGAGCAGTACTTC. It translates to CASSFGSGSLKPYEQYF. The full variable domain, rest sourced from reference TRBV28 and TRBJ2-7, is DVKVTQSSRYLVKRTGEKVFLECVQDMDHENMFWYRQDPGLGLRLIYFSYDVKMKEKGDIPEGYSVSREKKERFSLILESASTNQTSMYLCASSFGSGSLKPYEQYFGPGTRLTVT.

V and J are TRBV11-3 and TRBJ2-4; 11 bases match TRBD1. The CDR3 sequence is 16 residues long. The V gene's germline CDR1 is SGHNT and CDR2 YENEEA. J lost 4 bases, V lost 0 bases, and 2 bases had no gene match. This chain's CDR3 is CASSLDRDRGKNIQYF. CDR3 sequence (DNA): TGTGCCAGCAGCTTAGATCGGGACAGGGGGAAAAACATTCAGTACTTC.

This clone appeared a few times. The chain links TRBV28 to TRBJ1-2; 9 bases map to TRBD1. V was clipped by 5 bases and J by 2 bases; unmatched bases: 9. The length of the CDR3 is 16 residues. CDR1 and CDR2 from the germline V gene are MDHEN and SYDVKM. The CDR3 nucleotides are TGTGCCAGCAGTCACCTGACAGGGGGACAGAACTATGGCTACACCTTC. Amino acids: CASSHLTGGQNYGYTF.

The chain combines TRBV7-2 with TRBJ2-6; 10 bases fit TRBD1. CDR3 length equals 18 residues. Losses at the gene ends were 3 bases for V and 0 bases for J; bases not matched to a gene: 5. CDR1 is SGHTA and CDR2 is FQGNSA in the germline V gene. The CDR3 nucleotides are TGTGCCAGCAGCTTCTCGGGGACAGGGGTCTCTGGGGCCAACGTCCTGACTTTC. Its translation is CASSFSGTGVSGANVLTF.

The CDR3 coding sequence is TGTGCCAGCAGTGACGGAGGGAACACAGATACGCAGTATTTT. This codes for CASSDGGNTDTQYF. The chain links TRBV28 to TRBJ2-3, with D perhaps TRBD2 (6 bases). Germline loops: CDR1 MDHEN, CDR2 SYDVKM. Trimming pared 5 bases from V and 2 bases from J, leaving 11 bases between. This CDR3 spans 14 amino acids.

V is TRBV7-3 and J is TRBJ2-1; 11 bases are a match to TRBD2. The CDR3 runs 16 residues. Per the germline V gene, CDR1 is SGHTA and CDR2 is FQGTGA. The V segment lost 5 bases and the J segment 2 bases; nucleotides outside the gene matches: 5. Written as DNA, the CDR3 is TGTGCCAGCAGCCTTCTAGCGGGAGGACCCTACAATGAGCAGTTCTTC. It encodes CASSLLAGGPYNEQFF.

The chain is built from TRBV21-1 and TRBJ2-3; the D call of TRBD1 is as the table states it, not checked on the DNA. TRBV21-1 corresponds to a pseudogene. The CDR3 sequence is 15 residues long. This CDR3 reads CASSEDRSSTDTQYF. CDR3 sequence (DNA): TGTGCCAGCAGCGAGGACAGAAGTAGCACAGATACGCAGTATTTT.

This clone was counted between two and nine times. The V call is TRBV7-9, the J call TRBJ2-7, with a possible D match to TRBD2 (6 bases). The CDR3 extends over 15 amino acids. Looked up from germline, CDR1 is SEHNR and CDR2 is FQNEAQ (reference sequence). V lost 2 bases, J lost 0 bases, and 11 bases lay in between. CDR3 in DNA: TGTGCCAGCAGCTTACGGACTAAGGGCTCCTACGAGCAGTACTTC. Translated, it gives CASSLRTKGSYEQYF.

The chain recombines TRBV5-4 with TRBJ2-7; 8 positions agree with TRBD1. This CDR3 region has 13 residues. Germline V lookup: CDR1 SGHNT, CDR2 YYREEE (reference sequence). The junction had 3 bases not matched to a gene; V was cut back by 3 bases and J by 4 bases. The CDR3 loop is CASSSDRAYEQYF. Here the CDR3 DNA reads TGTGCCAGCAGCTCGGACAGGGCTTACGAGCAGTACTTC. Supplemented by reference TRBV5-4 and TRBJ2-7, the full variable domain reads ETGVTQSPTHLIKTRGQQVTLRCSSQSGHNTVSWYQQALGQGPQFIFQYYREEENGRGNFPPRFSGLQFPNYSSELNVNALELDDSALYLCASSSDRAYEQYFGPGTRLTVT.

This chain joins TRBV28 and TRBJ2-5; 13 bases match TRBD2. V was clipped by 3 bases and J by 5 bases; unmatched bases: 6. This CDR3 comprises 16 residues. The V gene's germline CDR1 is MDHEN and CDR2 SYDVKM. DNA of the CDR3: TGTGCCAGCAGTTTTGGACTAGCGGGAGAAGGGGAGACCCAGTACTTC. Protein: CASSFGLAGEGETQYF.

The chain combines TRBV5-5 with TRBJ2-7; TRBD1 might be the D (6 bases). V lost 0 bases to trimming and J lost 3 bases, with 16 bases between them. Germline CDR1 is SGHKS and CDR2 is YYEKEE (reference sequence). The CDR3 runs to 16 residues. The DNA for the CDR3 is TGTGCCAGCAGCTTGGTTCAGGGGTCCGATTTCTACGAGCAGTACTTC. Protein: CASSLVQGSDFYEQYF. The full variable domain, with the rest looked up from reference TRBV5-5 and TRBJ2-7, is DAGVTQSPTHLIKTRGQQVTLRCSPISGHKSVSWYQQVLGQGPQFIFQYYEKEERGRGNFPDRFSARQFPNYSSELNVNALLLGDSALYLCASSLVQGSDFYEQYFGPGTRLTVT.

This clone turned up a few times. The identical CDR3 is also encoded by other nucleotide sequences in the sample. The chain recombines TRBV7-2 with TRBJ2-7, with TRBD2 matching 9 bases. CDR1 and CDR2 (germline): SGHTA, FQGNSA. The CDR3 is 13 amino acids. V was clipped by 6 bases and J by 4 bases; unmatched bases: 4. The DNA of the CDR3 is TGTGCCAGCAGTCGGACTAGCGTTTACGAGCAGTACTTC. Translated, it gives CASSRTSVYEQYF.

This chain connects TRBV2 to TRBJ2-7, with 11 bases that match TRBD2. Trimming cost V 8 bases and J 3 bases; bases outside gene matches: 6. CDR1 SNHLY and CDR2 FYNNEI come from the germline V gene. The CDR3 has 14 residues. The CDR3 region has the DNA TGTGCCAGCGCCTTCGGGACTAGCGGCTACGAGCAGTACTTC. Protein: CASAFGTSGYEQYF.

The chain carries TRBV27 and TRBJ1-5; 7 positions agree with TRBD1. The CDR3 runs to 15 residues. The ends lost 0 bases at V and 5 bases at J; junction bases unmatched: 4. CDR1 and CDR2 from the germline V gene are MNHEY and SMNVEV (reference sequence). The CDR3 nucleotides read TGTGCCAGCAGTTTATCGAGGGGGCTGCATCAGCCCCAGCATTTT. As protein: CASSLSRGLHQPQHF.

The genes are TRBV5-4 and TRBJ2-1; TRBD1 is a possible D gene (5 bases). The length of the CDR3 is 15 residues. Germline-derived CDR1 and CDR2 are SGHNT and YYREEE (reference sequence). Trimming shortened V by 7 bases and J by 4 bases, and 18 bases separated the two germline ends. The CDR3 sequence is CASRWWGTLYNEQFF. CDR3 sequence (DNA): TGTGCCAGCCGGTGGTGGGGCACCCTGTACAATGAGCAGTTCTTC.

This chain links TRBV6-2 or TRBV6-3 with TRBJ2-7; unclear D gene. Germline V gene lookup returns CDR1 MNHEY and CDR2 SVGEGT. The CDR3 loop spans 12 amino acids. V gave up 5 bases and J gave up 2 bases, with 7 bases separating them. CDR3 nucleotide sequence: TGTGCCAGCAGTGCGTTCGCCTACGAGCAGTACTTC. Translating gives CASSAFAYEQYF.